These 28 T cell receptor beta chains came from one sample sequenced in a study of beta chain features in type 1 diabetes. The authors reverse transcribed all of the isolated RNA, so sequencing captured expressed TCRB transcripts. The protocol was immunoSEQ multiplex PCR, while the TCRdb copy is restricted to in-frame clones and leaves out a portion. The sample consists of around 330,000 clones, about 11% of them appearing once. Sequencing was carried out using naive CD4+ T cells from blood. Receptors originate from a woman aged 25 to 39 in good health.

The chain has TRBV30 and TRBJ1-1, with D possibly matching TRBD1 (5 bases). The germline V gene encodes CDR1 GTSNPN and CDR2 SVGIG (reference sequence). V was shortened by 5 bases and J by 10 bases, with 17 bases between the two germline ends. The CDR3 length is 12 residues. Here the CDR3 reads CAWARDGGTAFF. In DNA form, the CDR3 reads TGTGCCTGGGCAAGGGACGGCGGGACAGCTTTCTTT.

This clone was observed a few times. The genes are TRBV7-3 and TRBJ2-3, with 8 bases fitting TRBD2. The germline gives CDR1 SGHTA, CDR2 FQGTGA. The CDR3 spans 16 residues. V gave up 5 bases and J gave up 11 bases; unmatched junction bases: 18. DNA for the CDR3: TGTGCCAGCAGCCCCCGTGGTAGCGGGGCCTTGAGGGAGCAGTATTTT. Amino acids: CASSPRGSGALREQYF.

The table lists this clone with a few counts. This CDR3 is CASSPNGRGAFF. In DNA form, the CDR3 reads TGTGCCAGCAGCCCAAACGGCAGGGGAGCTTTCTTT. The genes are TRBV7-2 and TRBJ1-1; weak D call: TRBD1 (6 bases). The CDR3 totals 12 residues. The ends were cut back, 5 bases at V and 10 bases at J, with 14 bases in the middle. Germline-derived CDR1 and CDR2 are SGHTA and FQGNSA.

The sample holds a few counts of this clone. The chain recombines TRBV2 with TRBJ1-2, with D hard to call. Trimming cost V 5 bases and J 2 bases, with 9 bases left between them. Per the germline V gene, CDR1 is SNHLY and CDR2 is FYNNEI. This CDR3 contains 13 residues. CDR3 DNA: TGTGCCAGCAGTAACAGACCCAACTATGGCTACACCTTC. It codes for CASSNRPNYGYTF.

The rearrangement uses TRBV29-1 and TRBJ2-3; 13 bases map to TRBD2. Germline-derived CDR1 and CDR2 are SQVTM and ANQGSEA. The CDR3 has 15 residues. After removal of 3 bases from V and 0 bases from J, the junction contained 0 bases not matched to a gene. CDR3 amino acids: CSVETSGRSTDTQYF. For the CDR3, the DNA is TGCAGCGTTGAGACTAGCGGGAGGAGCACAGATACGCAGTATTTT.

The CDR3 reads CASSLLAGEVYNEQFF. The CDR3 bases are TGTGCCAGCAGTTTACTAGCGGGAGAGGTCTACAATGAGCAGTTCTTC. The chain combines TRBV28 with TRBJ2-1; 10 positions agree with TRBD2. Germline values: CDR1 MDHEN, CDR2 SYDVKM. CDR3 size: 16 residues. Losses at the gene ends were 2 bases for V and 3 bases for J; bases not matched to a gene: 4.

The gene calls are TRBV4-3 and TRBJ2-1; 7 nucleotides line up with TRBD1. The length of the CDR3 is 15 residues. Germline CDR1 and CDR2: LGHNA and YSLEER. V shed 0 bases and J 5 bases; nucleotides not matched to a gene: 4. CDR3 DNA sequence: TGCGCCAGCAGCCAAGAGAGACAGGGTAACAATGAGCAGTTCTTC. Amino acid sequence: CASSQERQGNNEQFF.

This clone occurred a few times. The sample holds other DNA sequences that translate to the same CDR3. The rearrangement uses TRBV7-2 and TRBJ2-5, with a possible D match to TRBD1 (5 bases). This CDR3 comprises 13 residues. The germline V gene encodes CDR1 SGHTA and CDR2 FQGNSA. V was trimmed by 3 bases and J by 4 bases, leaving 9 bases between them. The CDR3 here is CASSLGPGETQYF. The CDR3, as DNA: TGTGCCAGCAGCTTGGGGCCGGGAGAGACCCAGTACTTC.

The chain joins TRBV4-2 to TRBJ2-1; the match to TRBD2 covers 13 bases. This CDR3 contains 16 residues. Germline CDR1 and CDR2: LGHNA and YNFKEQ. J lost 10 bases, V lost 0 bases, and 6 bases had no gene match. In nucleotides, the CDR3 is TGTGCCAGCAGCCAAGATCGGAGACTAGCGGGAGGCGAGCAGTTCTTC. The encoded protein is CASSQDRRLAGGEQFF.

The gene calls are TRBV5-6 and TRBJ2-7; tentative D call: TRBD2 (6 bases). CDR3 size: 12 residues. V gave up 3 bases and J gave up 5 bases, with 9 bases separating them. CDR1 is SGHDT, CDR2 YYEEEE, per germline. Here the CDR3 reads CASSSGGDEQYF. CDR3 in DNA: TGTGCCAGCAGCTCCGGGGGTGACGAGCAGTACTTC.

CDR3 sequence (DNA): TGTGCCAGCAGCTTCGCCAGTCCTGACATGAGCTCCTACAATGAGCAGTTCTTC. Protein: CASSFASPDMSSYNEQFF. This sequence joins TRBV7-2 and TRBJ2-1; D gene uncertain. Trimming took off 3 bases at V and 0 bases at J, with 18 bases between the two ends. CDR1 and CDR2 from the germline V gene are SGHTA and FQGNSA. The CDR3 has 18 residues.

This clone was picked up a small number of times. The chain recombines TRBV7-3 with TRBJ2-1; TRBD2 is a possible D gene (6 bases). Germline V CDR1 and CDR2: SGHTA, FQGTGA. Trimming took off 2 bases at V and 2 bases at J, with 13 bases between the two ends. The CDR3 has 16 residues. Here the CDR3 reads CASSLSAGRAYNEQFF. Here the CDR3 DNA reads TGTGCCAGCAGCTTATCGGCGGGAAGAGCCTACAATGAGCAGTTCTTC.

The chain links TRBV7-2 to TRBJ1-1; D remains unclear. The CDR3 consists of 13 residues. V was shortened by 5 bases and J by 7 bases, with 14 bases between the two germline ends. Germline CDR1 is SGHTA and CDR2 is FQGNSA. The CDR3 DNA reads TGTGCCAGCAGCCCGGGATGGACGGATGAAGCTTTCTTT. Protein product: CASSPGWTDEAFF. The whole variable domain, remainder taken from reference TRBV7-2 and TRBJ1-1, is GAGVSQSPSNKVTEKGKDVELRCDPISGHTALYWYRQSLGQGLEFLIYFQGNSAPDKSGLPSDRFSAERTGGSVSTLTIQRTQQEDSAVYLCASSPGWTDEAFFGQGTRLTVV.

A few counts support this clone. The chain has TRBV2 and TRBJ2-5, with D tentatively TRBD2 (5 bases). Germline values: CDR1 SNHLY, CDR2 FYNNEI. V was trimmed by 10 bases and J by 2 bases, leaving 20 bases between them. The length of the CDR3 is 15 residues. The CDR3, as DNA: TGTGCCACCCTGAACCGGTTAGGAGGACAAGAGACCCAGTACTTC. Its translation is CATLNRLGGQETQYF.

This clone has a handful of counts. This rearrangement joins TRBV7-2 to TRBJ2-7, with D hard to call. Trimming took 5 bases from V and 4 from J, leaving 15 bases between them. Germline assignment: CDR1 SGHTA and CDR2 FQGNSA. The CDR3 contains 14 residues. The CDR3: CASSPLASEYEQYF. The CDR3 coding sequence is TGTGCCAGCAGCCCATTGGCAAGCGAGTACGAGCAGTACTTC.

This clone has more than one count but fewer than ten. This chain uses TRBV25-1 with TRBJ2-1, with a weak D call TRBD2 (6 bases). CDR3 length: 13 amino acids. The V end was cut by 1 base, the J end by 9 bases, with 10 bases between. Germline V gene data show CDR1 as MGHDK and CDR2 as SYGVNS. The CDR3 reads CASSELVGGEQFF. DNA for the CDR3: TGTGCCAGCAGTGAATTAGTGGGAGGTGAGCAGTTCTTC.

This clone was seen a few times. The rearrangement uses TRBV7-2 and TRBJ2-7; maybe TRBD1 (7 bases). There are 15 residues in the CDR3. The V and J ends lost 1 base and 4 bases respectively, with 14 bases between them. The germline CDR1 and CDR2 sequences are SGHTA and FQGNSA. The CDR3, as DNA: TGTGCCAGCAGCTTAGAAGGGGGCCGGGGGTACGAGCAGTACTTC. This gives the protein CASSLEGGRGYEQYF.

The genes are TRBV21-1 and TRBJ2-7; the D call of TRBD2 is as the table states it, not checked on the DNA. TRBV21-1 is a pseudogene. The CDR3 contains 13 residues. CDR3 sequence: CASIKGVTGEQYF. In DNA, the CDR3 is TGTGCCAGCATCAAAGGGGTAACGGGCGAGCAGTACTTC.

V usage is TRBV25-1 and J usage is TRBJ2-3; 9 bases are shared with TRBD2. CDR1 and CDR2 (germline): MGHDK, SYGVNS. This CDR3 has 15 amino acids. With 4 bases clipped from V and 5 bases from J, the junction kept 7 bases outside the gene matches. The CDR3 loop reads CASSVIAGAGDTQYF. For the CDR3, the DNA is TGTGCCAGCAGTGTAATAGCGGGAGCTGGAGATACGCAGTATTTT.

This chain joins TRBV7-6 and TRBJ1-2; the D gene is possibly TRBD1 (5 bases). The CDR3 sequence is 12 residues long. Looked up from germline, CDR1 is SGHVS and CDR2 is FNYEAQ. Deletions cut 1 base from V and 8 bases from J, with 8 bases between. The CDR3 protein is CASSLVGAGYTF. CDR3 coding DNA: TGTGCCAGCAGCTTAGTAGGGGCCGGCTACACCTTC.

The table lists this clone with a few counts. This rearrangement joins TRBV19 to TRBJ2-1; 7 positions agree with TRBD1. With 2 bases clipped from V and 0 bases from J, the junction kept 1 base outside the gene matches. The germline V gene has CDR1 LNHDA and CDR2 SQIVND (reference sequence). This CDR3 is built from 15 residues. This chain's CDR3 is CASSIRDSSYNEQFF. The CDR3 DNA reads TGTGCCAGTAGTATAAGGGACAGCTCCTACAATGAGCAGTTCTTC.

This clone was seen a handful of times. J is TRBJ2-1 and V is TRBV7-3, with TRBD2 matching 10 bases. Germline V lookup: CDR1 SGHTA, CDR2 FQGTGA. Trimming took 3 bases from V and 12 from J; bases not matched to a gene: 23. This CDR3 has 19 residues. This chain's CDR3 is CASSLTPRTGTSESLGQFF. DNA of the CDR3: TGTGCCAGCAGCTTGACCCCCCGGACCGGGACTAGCGAATCACTAGGGCAGTTCTTC.

V and J are TRBV7-9 and TRBJ1-4; TRBD1 might be the D (6 bases). The CDR3 spans 15 residues. Between the trimmed V and J ends, which lost 0 bases and 3 bases, there was a span of 8 bases. Per the germline V gene, CDR1 is SEHNR and CDR2 is FQNEAQ (reference sequence). The CDR3 sequence is CASSLAPGANEKLFF. The CDR3 nucleotides are TGTGCCAGCAGCTTAGCGCCAGGGGCTAATGAAAAACTGTTTTTT.

This chain uses TRBV9 with TRBJ2-3; D unresolved. V lost 2 bases to trimming and J lost 3 bases, with 10 bases between them. Germline CDR1 SGDLS, CDR2 YYNGEE. The CDR3 extends over 14 amino acids. In DNA form, the CDR3 reads TGTGCCAGCAGCGTGGGCTACTTGACAGATACGCAGTATTTT. It codes for CASSVGYLTDTQYF.

This clone occurred a few times. The J gene is TRBJ1-1, the V gene TRBV6-1; TRBD1 matches at 11 bases. The J segment lost 5 bases and the V segment lost 5 bases, leaving 4 bases of the junction unmatched. The CDR3 consists of 14 residues. Germline-derived CDR1 and CDR2 are MNHNS and SASEGT. The CDR3 protein is CASSTDRGRTEAFF. In DNA form, the CDR3 reads TGTGCCAGCAGTACGGACAGGGGGCGGACTGAAGCTTTCTTT.

This clone was counted between two and nine times. This chain uses TRBV30 with TRBJ1-2; D gene unclear. V gave up 3 bases and J gave up 8 bases, with 10 bases separating them. Germline CDR1 reads GTSNPN; CDR2 reads SVGIG (reference sequence). The CDR3 length is 11 residues. In DNA form, the CDR3 reads TGTGCCTGGAGCAGGTCGGGGGGCTACACCTTC. Residues: CAWSRSGGYTF.

The chain is built from TRBV30 and TRBJ1-5; the D gene is possibly TRBD1 (5 bases). The CDR3 length is 14 residues. Germline V CDR1 and CDR2: GTSNPN, SVGIG (reference sequence). V was cut by 0 bases and J by 4 bases, with 10 bases left in between. CDR3 DNA: TGTGCCTGGAGTGTACGGGGGGAAAATCAGCCCCAGCATTTT. It codes for CAWSVRGENQPQHF.

This clone has just a few counts. The chain uses TRBV5-6 and TRBJ2-1; D is undetermined. V was trimmed by 0 bases and J by 6 bases, leaving 7 bases between them. Germline CDR1 SGHDT, CDR2 YYEEEE. The CDR3 runs 13 residues. CDR3 nucleotide sequence: TGTGCCAGCAGCTTGGGAGAGTTCAATGAGCAGTTCTTC. Its protein is CASSLGEFNEQFF.